The text below deals with one T cell receptor beta chain. The antigen remains undetermined. At one boundary the junction diverges from the germline segment, which might be a read error. In germline, CDR1 is WNHNN, CDR2 SYGVQD (reference sequence). The CDR3 length is 13 residues. This sample was included in a study of CD8+CD57+ T cells in acquired aplastic anemia. Study-level information: 3.2 ug was the average amount of DNA from sorted CD4+ and CD8+ cells. The study, taken as a whole, reports: It was found that some 30 CD8+ CDR3 sequences were shared between patients and controls.

TCR beta VDJ combinations and CDR3 sequences were profiled from genomic DNA. TCRdb processed the reads anew with MiXCR; each CDR3 protein has one entry. The sample lists around 150,000 distinct CDR3 sequences, 70% to 80% occurring once. Patients picked for sequencing had shown CD8+CD57+ cell expansion detected by flow cytometry. No patient had been given any therapy when blood was sampled. This clonotype originated in a human donor with aplastic anemia. The V and J genes are TRBV10-1 and TRBJ2-1, with D perhaps matching TRBD1 (6 bases). Sequencing was performed on sorted CD4+, CD8+, or CD8+CD57+ T cells (not recorded which) from PBMCs. CDR3 residues: CASSESRNGQHFF. The CDR3 region has the DNA TGCGCCAGCAGTGAGTCGAGGAACGGACAGCATTTCTTC.